The 24 T cell receptor beta chains below were found in one sample sequenced in a study of CD8 T cells in Susac syndrome. An amount of RNA that ranged from 0.5 to 1 ug was reverse transcribed with random hexamers. Each CDR3 protein is one row after TCRdb ran MiXCR on the immunoSEQ multiplex PCR reads. The sample has hundreds of thousands of distinct CDR3 sequences, 75% to 85% seen once; the top ten hold roughly 0.21%. The source material was CD8+ T cells from PBMCs. The receptors were gathered from a human donor with multiple sclerosis.

CDR3 in amino acids: CSATTESSGNTIYF. The CDR3 DNA is TGCAGTGCTACGACAGAGAGCTCTGGAAACACCATATATTTT. The chain employs TRBV20-1 and TRBJ1-3, with D perhaps TRBD1 (5 bases). The CDR3 totals 14 residues. Per the germline V gene, CDR1 is DFQATT and CDR2 is SNEGSKA (reference sequence). With 4 bases removed from V and 0 bases from J, the gap between germline ends came to 10 bases.

The J gene is TRBJ2-1, the V gene TRBV29-1; D gene ambiguous. Per germline, CDR1 SQVTM and CDR2 ANQGSEA. The V and J ends lost 6 bases and 4 bases respectively, with 13 bases between them. This CDR3 has 13 residues. The chain's CDR3 is CSVQKKGYNEQFF. As DNA, the CDR3 is TGCAGCGTGCAAAAAAAAGGTTACAATGAGCAGTTCTTC.

Note on this clonotype: At one of its ends the junction is not consistent with the germline gene, which may arise from a read error. This chain connects TRBV29-1 to TRBJ2-1, with a tentative D call TRBD2 (6 bases). The CDR3 totals 8 residues. Germline V gene data show CDR1 as SQVTM and CDR2 as ANQGSEA. CDR3 sequence reads: CSVEGRAF. CDR3 nucleotides: TGCAGCGTTGAAGGGAGGGCCTTC.

The chain has TRBV5-4 and TRBJ1-3, with D maybe TRBD1 (5 bases). Germline-derived CDR1 and CDR2 are SGHNT and YYREEE (reference sequence). The CDR3 length is 16 residues. V gave up 0 bases and J gave up 0 bases, with 10 bases separating them. CDR3 bases: TGTGCCAGCAGCTTGGAGGGAGACAGCTCTGGAAACACCATATATTTT. Translated: CASSLEGDSSGNTIYF.

This clonotype occurred once. The chain joins TRBV5-8 to TRBJ2-1; TRBD2 matches at 10 bases. CDR3 length: 17 residues. The ends lost 3 bases at V and 8 bases at J; junction bases unmatched: 14. CDR1 SGHTS and CDR2 YDEGEE come from the germline V gene. The chain's CDR3 is CASSWAGASGRIHEQFF. The CDR3 DNA reads as TGTGCCAGCAGCTGGGCCGGGGCTAGCGGGAGAATCCATGAGCAGTTCTTC.

This chain uses TRBV7-6 with TRBJ1-4, with a tentative D call TRBD1 (6 bases). V lost 5 bases, J lost 7 bases, and 23 bases lay in between. The CDR3 is 17 residues long. The germline V gene encodes CDR1 SGHVS and CDR2 FNYEAQ. The CDR3: CASSPPSPGGRVEKLFF. DNA for the CDR3: TGTGCCAGCAGCCCCCCCAGCCCGGGGGGGCGCGTTGAAAAACTGTTTTTT.

The gene calls are TRBV15 and TRBJ2-7; D ambiguous. CDR1 and CDR2 from the germline V gene are LNHNV and YYDKDF (reference sequence). The length of the CDR3 is 17 residues. V was cut by 1 base and J by 1 base, with 17 bases left in between. CDR3 region: CATSRVRTSWSSYEQYF. In DNA form, the CDR3 reads TGTGCCACCAGCAGAGTAAGGACGTCTTGGAGTTCCTACGAGCAGTACTTC.

The chain carries TRBV9 and TRBJ2-7; TRBD1 is a possible D gene (5 bases). V lost 2 bases and J lost 4, with 10 bases in between. This CDR3 is 13 amino acids long. Germline lookup yields CDR1 SGDLS and CDR2 YYNGEE. The CDR3 loop reads CASSVGLAYEQYF. The CDR3 DNA reads as TGTGCCAGCAGCGTGGGGCTTGCGTACGAGCAGTACTTC.

J is TRBJ2-5 and V is TRBV11-2; D is unresolved. V lost 1 base and J 0 bases, leaving 9 bases between the germline ends. This CDR3 is 15 amino acids long. Germline loops: CDR1 SGHAT, CDR2 FQNNGV. The CDR3 protein is CASSLGSLYQETQYF. CDR3 DNA sequence: TGTGCCAGCAGCTTAGGGTCCCTGTACCAAGAGACCCAGTACTTC.

CDR3 sequence: CASSVSWGVGEQFF. CDR3 nucleotides: TGTGCCAGCAGTGTCAGTTGGGGTGTGGGAGAGCAGTTCTTC. The chain carries TRBV2 and TRBJ2-1; D ambiguous. CDR3 length: 14 amino acids. Germline assignment: CDR1 SNHLY and CDR2 FYNNEI. The ends were cut back, 4 bases at V and 10 bases at J, with 17 bases in the middle.

In DNA, the CDR3 is TGTGCCAGCAGCTTAGAATCGGAGCCAGGCCAGCCCCAGCATTTT. Its translation is CASSLESEPGQPQHF. This chain uses TRBV7-9 with TRBJ1-5, with D unresolved. Germline assignment: CDR1 SEHNR and CDR2 FQNEAQ (reference sequence). This CDR3 has 15 amino acids. Deletions cut 1 base from V and 7 bases from J, with 14 bases between.

This rearrangement joins TRBV12-3 or TRBV12-4 to TRBJ2-1, with no clear D. The length of the CDR3 is 11 residues. V was trimmed by 3 bases and J by 8 bases, leaving 5 bases between them. The CDR3 loop reads CASSFIYEQFF. The DNA for the CDR3 is TGTGCCAGCAGTTTCATCTATGAGCAGTTCTTC.

This chain uses TRBV5-5 with TRBJ1-2, with 7 bases lining up with TRBD1. V was clipped by 2 bases and J by 7 bases; unmatched bases: 8. This CDR3 is built from 14 residues. CDR1 is SGHKS and CDR2 is YYEKEE in the germline V gene (reference sequence). DNA for the CDR3: TGTGCCAGCAGCTTTCGTCACAGGGGACGTGGCTACACCTTC. Amino acids: CASSFRHRGRGYTF. Together with reference TRBV5-5 and TRBJ1-2, the CDR3 gives the full variable domain: DAGVTQSPTHLIKTRGQQVTLRCSPISGHKSVSWYQQVLGQGPQFIFQYYEKEERGRGNFPDRFSARQFPNYSSELNVNALLLGDSALYLCASSFRHRGRGYTFGSGTRLTVV.

The chain joins TRBV5-1 to TRBJ2-1; 11 nucleotides agree with TRBD1. Unmatched junction bases numbered 1, after V lost 4 bases and J lost 4 bases. The CDR3 sequence is 14 residues long. CDR1 SGHRS and CDR2 YFSETQ come from the germline V gene. CDR3 sequence (DNA): TGCGCCAGCAGCGGGACAGGGGGGTACAATGAGCAGTTCTTC. Translating gives CASSGTGGYNEQFF.

CDR3 DNA sequence: TGTGCCATCTCCGGGGCCACGGGGCAGTACTTC. Translating gives CAISGATGQYF. V gene TRBV2 combines with J gene TRBJ2-7, with D tentatively TRBD1 or TRBD2 (5 bases each). Germline V CDR1 and CDR2: SNHLY, FYNNEI. V lost 10 bases and J 9 bases, leaving 16 bases between the germline ends. CDR3 length equals 11 residues.

This clonotype was detected a few times. This sequence joins TRBV9 and TRBJ2-3, with TRBD2 identical over 9 bases. V gave up 0 bases and J gave up 4 bases; unmatched junction bases: 9. CDR1 is SGDLS, CDR2 YYNGEE, per germline. The CDR3 is 17 residues long. CDR3 region: CASSVGGLAGPADTQYF. The CDR3 nucleotides are TGTGCCAGCAGCGTAGGTGGGCTAGCGGGACCCGCAGATACGCAGTATTTT.

The V call is TRBV6-5, the J call TRBJ2-5, with TRBD1 matching over 9 bases. Looked up from germline, CDR1 is MNHEY and CDR2 is SVGAGI. The CDR3 runs to 15 residues. The trim removed 5 bases at V and 2 bases at J, leaving 6 bases unmatched. The CDR3: CASSRTGVGQETQYF. The CDR3 nucleotides are TGTGCCAGCAGTAGGACAGGGGTTGGGCAAGAGACCCAGTACTTC.

The chain recombines TRBV30 with TRBJ1-1; D not certain. CDR3 length equals 11 residues. The germline V gene encodes CDR1 GTSNPN and CDR2 SVGIG (reference sequence). Trimming left V 4 bases short and J 8 bases short, with 11 bases between. The CDR3 DNA sequence: TGTGCCTGGACCCCCAGTGCAGAAGCTTTCTTT. Its translation: CAWTPSAEAFF.

The chain uses TRBV4-3 and TRBJ1-5; D is undetermined. The CDR3 covers 15 residues. The germline gives CDR1 LGHNA, CDR2 YSLEER. Trimming cost V 0 bases and J 0 bases, with 6 bases left between them. The CDR3: CASSQETGSNQPQHF. Here the CDR3 DNA reads TGCGCCAGCAGCCAAGAAACGGGTAGCAATCAGCCCCAGCATTTT.

The chain couples TRBV5-4 to TRBJ1-1, with 11 bases lining up with TRBD1. V lost 4 bases to trimming and J lost 1 base; unmatched junction nucleotides: 6. Looked up from germline, CDR1 is SGHNT and CDR2 is YYREEE (reference sequence). This CDR3 has 16 residues. Here the CDR3 DNA reads TGTGCCAGCAGCCGGGACAGGGGGAAGAAGAACACTGAAGCTTTCTTT. This gives the protein CASSRDRGKKNTEAFF.

V and J are TRBV24-1 and TRBJ2-1; tentative D call: TRBD2 (5 bases). Germline assignment: CDR1 KGHDR and CDR2 SFDVKD. This CDR3 spans 17 amino acids. The V and J ends lost 0 bases and 6 bases respectively, with 17 bases between them. As DNA, the CDR3 is TGTGCCACCAGTGATTTGCTTATCGGGGTATTGGGCAATGAGCAGTTCTTC. It translates to CATSDLLIGVLGNEQFF.

The chain recombines TRBV27 with TRBJ2-1, with 7 bases identical to TRBD2. The CDR3 is 15 amino acids. The ends lost 4 bases at V and 3 bases at J; junction bases unmatched: 6. CDR1 is MNHEY and CDR2 is SMNVEV in the germline V gene (reference sequence). The CDR3 DNA sequence: TGTGCCAGCAGTTACCCAGCGGGAAGCTACAATGAGCAGTTCTTC. Translation: CASSYPAGSYNEQFF.

The CDR3 nucleotides are TGCGCCAGCAGCCGACCCGGACTAGCGGGAGATTACAATGAGCAGTTCTTC. Its translation: CASSRPGLAGDYNEQFF. J is TRBJ2-1 and V is TRBV4-1; 13 bases agree with TRBD2. Germline V gene sequence: CDR1 MGHRA, CDR2 YSYEKL. This CDR3 is 17 amino acids long. Trimming cost V 4 bases and J 4 bases; bases outside gene matches: 7.

This chain connects TRBV7-9 to TRBJ2-7; D remains unclear. Germline V lookup: CDR1 SEHNR, CDR2 FQNEAQ (reference sequence). The ends were cut back, 5 bases at V and 2 bases at J, with 13 bases in the middle. This CDR3 spans 14 amino acids. This CDR3 reads CASSGLVLTYEQYF. CDR3 nucleotides: TGTGCCAGCAGCGGTTTGGTTTTGACCTACGAGCAGTACTTC.